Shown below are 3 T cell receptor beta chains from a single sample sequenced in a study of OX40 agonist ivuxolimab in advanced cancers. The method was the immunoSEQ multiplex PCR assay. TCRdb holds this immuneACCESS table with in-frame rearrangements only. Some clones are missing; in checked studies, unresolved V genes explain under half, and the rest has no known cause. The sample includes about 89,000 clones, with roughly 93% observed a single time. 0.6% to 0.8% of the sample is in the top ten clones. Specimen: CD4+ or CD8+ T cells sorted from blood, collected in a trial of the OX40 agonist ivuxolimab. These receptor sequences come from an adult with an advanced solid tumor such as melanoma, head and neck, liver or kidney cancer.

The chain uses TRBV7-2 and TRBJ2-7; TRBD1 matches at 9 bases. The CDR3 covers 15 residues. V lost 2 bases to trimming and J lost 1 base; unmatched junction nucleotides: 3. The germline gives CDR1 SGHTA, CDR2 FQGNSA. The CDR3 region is CASSLQGQGSYEQYF. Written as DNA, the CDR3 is TGTGCCAGCAGCTTACAGGGACAGGGATCCTACGAGCAGTACTTC.

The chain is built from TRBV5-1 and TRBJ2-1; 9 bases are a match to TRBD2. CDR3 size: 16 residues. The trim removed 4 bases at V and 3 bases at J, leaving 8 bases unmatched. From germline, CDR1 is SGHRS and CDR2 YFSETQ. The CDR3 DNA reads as TGCGCCAGCAGCACCGAGCCTAGCGGGATCTACAATGAGCAGTTCTTC. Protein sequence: CASSTEPSGIYNEQFF.

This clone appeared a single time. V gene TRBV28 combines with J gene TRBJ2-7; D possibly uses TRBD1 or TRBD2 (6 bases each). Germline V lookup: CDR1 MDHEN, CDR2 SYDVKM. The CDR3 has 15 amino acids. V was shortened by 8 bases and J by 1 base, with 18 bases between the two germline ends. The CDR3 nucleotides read TGTGCCAGCTTCACGGCGGGACACCAATCCTACGAGCAGTACTTC. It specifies CASFTAGHQSYEQYF.